A single sample gave rise to the 20 T cell receptor beta chains below, sequenced in a study of shared clonotypes between healthy human individuals. Positive CCR7 selection of CD45RO-negative cells yielded the naive CD8 cells, and terminally differentiated effector memory CD45RA+ cells were excluded. The data were produced by immunoSEQ multiplex PCR, yet TCRdb's version contains in-frame clones alone and is incomplete. Among around 2,100,000 clones listed, less than 95% were seen once. Specimen: naive CD8+ T cells sorted from blood. The source of these receptors is a man between 18 and 35 years old in good health.

The chain links TRBV6-5 to TRBJ2-2; 9 bases fit TRBD2. The germline V gene encodes CDR1 MNHEY and CDR2 SVGAGI. V lost 3 bases and J lost 6; bases outside the gene matches: 5. This CDR3 region has 15 residues. The CDR3 spells CASSYVREGPGELFF. CDR3 nucleotides: TGTGCCAGCAGTTATGTGCGGGAGGGCCCCGGGGAGCTGTTTTTT.

The chain links TRBV30 to TRBJ1-1; D uncertain. Trimming removed 0 bases at V and 7 bases at J, with 12 bases between. Germline V gene data show CDR1 as GTSNPN and CDR2 as SVGIG (reference sequence). The CDR3 covers 13 residues. The CDR3 is CAWSVVSGGEAFF. The CDR3 bases are TGTGCCTGGAGTGTAGTGTCCGGCGGTGAAGCTTTCTTT.

V and J are TRBV14 and TRBJ2-7, with D hard to call. The CDR3 spans 13 residues. The germline V and J ends were trimmed by 5 bases and 3 bases, with 11 bases remaining between them. The germline V gene has CDR1 SGHDN and CDR2 FVKESK. The DNA of the CDR3 is TGTGCCAGCAGCGATGGACCCTTCTACGAGCAGTACTTC. This codes for CASSDGPFYEQYF.

The CDR3 DNA follows: TGTGCCAGCAGCCAAGGGGCGGGAGATGGCACAGATACGCAGTATTTT. It encodes CASSQGAGDGTDTQYF. This chain uses TRBV7-6 with TRBJ2-3, with 7 bases matching TRBD2. This CDR3 contains 16 residues. Germline assignment: CDR1 SGHVS and CDR2 FNYEAQ. V lost 5 bases and J lost 1; bases outside the gene matches: 9. Looking up the rest from reference TRBV7-6 and TRBJ2-3 gives the full variable domain: GAGVSQSPRYKVTKRGQDVALRCDPISGHVSLYWYRQALGQGPEFLTYFNYEAQQDKSGLPNDRFSAERPEGSISTLTIQRTEQRDSAMYRCASSQGAGDGTDTQYFGPGTRLTVL.

A remark on this clone: Other nucleotide sequences in the sample specify the same CDR3. This CDR3 reads CASSLSGANVLTF. CDR3 DNA sequence: TGTGCCAGCAGTCTGTCTGGGGCCAACGTCCTGACTTTC. The rearrangement links TRBV27 to TRBJ2-6; the D is unclear. Between the trimmed V and J ends, which lost 5 bases and 1 base, there was a span of 3 bases. Germline values: CDR1 MNHEY, CDR2 SMNVEV (reference sequence). There are 13 residues in the CDR3.

The chain combines TRBV28 with TRBJ2-1, with 9 bases that match TRBD1. Germline CDR1 reads MDHEN; CDR2 reads SYDVKM. The CDR3 is made up of 13 amino acids. Trimming removed 6 bases from V and 8 bases from J; junction bases left unmatched: 5. As DNA, the CDR3 is TGTGCCAGCAGACCACAGGGGGCCCATGAGCAGTTCTTC. Translation: CASRPQGAHEQFF.

The chain recombines TRBV5-1 with TRBJ2-7; a weak D match, TRBD1 (7 bases). Per the germline V gene, CDR1 is SGHRS and CDR2 is YFSETQ. V shed 4 bases and J shed 1 base, with 18 bases lying between them. The CDR3 loop spans 16 amino acids. The CDR3 bases are TGCGCCAGCAGCGCTGATACAGGGGAGGAATCCTACGAGCAGTACTTC. Protein: CASSADTGEESYEQYF.

The J gene is TRBJ1-1, the V gene TRBV5-6, with TRBD1 matching over 10 bases. The CDR3 is made up of 14 amino acids. The V gene end was trimmed by 0 bases and the J gene end by 6 bases; junction bases not matched to a gene: 2. Germline V gene data show CDR1 as SGHDT and CDR2 as YYEEEE. As DNA, the CDR3 is TGTGCCAGCAGCTTGGCCGGACAGGGGGCTGAAGCTTTCTTT. Protein sequence: CASSLAGQGAEAFF.

The gene calls are TRBV30 and TRBJ2-3; TRBD2 agrees at 8 bases. The CDR3 is 14 residues long. Per the germline V gene, CDR1 is GTSNPN and CDR2 is SVGIG (reference sequence). The junction had 7 bases not matched to a gene; V was cut back by 6 bases and J by 2 bases. Here the CDR3 DNA reads TGTGCCTGTTCCTTAGCGGGATTCACAGATACGCAGTATTTT. It translates to CACSLAGFTDTQYF.

V usage is TRBV10-2 and J usage is TRBJ1-1, with D tentatively TRBD1 (5 bases). Trimming pared 0 bases from V and 0 bases from J, leaving 8 bases between. Germline CDR1 is WSHSY and CDR2 is SAAADI. The CDR3 spans 15 residues. CDR3 sequence reads: CASSESPRVNTEAFF. The CDR3 bases are TGCGCCAGCAGTGAGTCGCCCAGGGTGAACACTGAAGCTTTCTTT.

The chain carries TRBV18 and TRBJ2-7; D gene unclear. This CDR3 comprises 13 residues. V lost 2 bases to trimming and J lost 6 bases, with 11 bases between them. From germline, CDR1 is KGHSH and CDR2 LQKENI. CDR3 sequence: CASSPEMEPEQYF. In nucleotides, the CDR3 is TGTGCCAGCTCACCAGAGATGGAACCCGAGCAGTACTTC.

The CDR3 DNA is TGTGCCAGCAGCCCAGGGACGGACCTTGAAGCTTTCTTT. It encodes CASSPGTDLEAFF. This chain links TRBV7-2 with TRBJ1-1, with a possible D match to TRBD1 (5 bases). The CDR3 contains 13 residues. Germline CDR1 is SGHTA and CDR2 is FQGNSA. V gave up 5 bases and J gave up 7 bases, with 14 bases separating them.

As regards this clone: The same CDR3 can be traced to other DNA sequences in this sample. This sequence joins TRBV9 and TRBJ2-3; D call uncertain. This CDR3 comprises 11 residues. V lost 4 bases, J lost 2 bases, and 2 bases lay in between. Germline V CDR1 and CDR2: SGDLS, YYNGEE. CDR3 in DNA: TGTGCCAGCAGCACCACAGATACGCAGTATTTT. Translating it yields CASSTTDTQYF.

The chain links TRBV28 to TRBJ2-5; possibly TRBD1 or TRBD2 for D (5 bases each). Trimming pared 4 bases from V and 2 bases from J, leaving 11 bases between. The CDR3 contains 14 residues. Germline V gene sequence: CDR1 MDHEN, CDR2 SYDVKM. CDR3 amino acids: CASSSGDRQETQYF. CDR3 nucleotides: TGTGCCAGCAGTTCCGGGGACCGGCAAGAGACCCAGTACTTC.

The gene calls are TRBV2 and TRBJ2-7; TRBD1 agrees at 7 bases. Losses at the gene ends were 3 bases for V and 5 bases for J; bases not matched to a gene: 13. This CDR3 comprises 16 residues. Germline V CDR1 and CDR2: SNHLY, FYNNEI. CDR3 sequence (DNA): TGTGCCAGCAGTGAGTCCTCCGGGACAGTCCTCAACGAGCAGTACTTC. This sequence encodes CASSESSGTVLNEQYF.

The DNA of the CDR3 is TGTGCCAGCAGTTTAATTCAGGGAAGTGAGCAGTTCTTC. Translation gives CASSLIQGSEQFF. The V gene is TRBV27, the J gene TRBJ2-1, with a weak D call TRBD1 (5 bases). The CDR3 loop spans 13 amino acids. Per germline, CDR1 MNHEY and CDR2 SMNVEV (reference sequence). Trimming removed 2 bases at V and 9 bases at J, with 11 bases between.

The chain employs TRBV28 and TRBJ2-1; D may match TRBD1 or TRBD2 (6 bases each). There are 12 residues in the CDR3. V was trimmed by 7 bases and J by 7 bases, leaving 11 bases between them. Germline values: CDR1 MDHEN, CDR2 SYDVKM. The CDR3 DNA reads as TGTGCCAGCAAACGGGGGCTTAATGAGCAGTTCTTC. Translated: CASKRGLNEQFF.

Worth noting for this clone: The sample holds other DNA sequences that translate to the same CDR3. The genes are TRBV10-2 and TRBJ1-1; D not certain. Trimming stripped 3 bases from V and 6 bases from J, with 5 bases between. The length of the CDR3 is 11 residues. Per the germline V gene, CDR1 is WSHSY and CDR2 is SAAADI. The CDR3 reads CASSDGAEAFF. The CDR3 DNA reads as TGCGCCAGCAGTGACGGAGCTGAAGCTTTCTTT.

The chain joins TRBV18 to TRBJ2-7, with 9 bases lining up with TRBD1. The CDR3 spans 18 residues. CDR1 KGHSH and CDR2 LQKENI come from the germline V gene. Trimming cost V 6 bases and J 1 base; bases outside gene matches: 16. DNA of the CDR3: TGTGCCAGCTCTCCGCTCGGGACAGGGAGTGCTGGGTCCTACGAGCAGTACTTC. This encodes CASSPLGTGSAGSYEQYF.

The chain links TRBV5-1 to TRBJ2-1, with 11 bases matching TRBD2. This CDR3 has 15 residues. Germline loops: CDR1 SGHRS, CDR2 YFSETQ. Losses at the gene ends were 4 bases for V and 9 bases for J; bases not matched to a gene: 9. The DNA of the CDR3 is TGCGCCAGCAGCGGCCCCACTAGCGGGAGAGGTGAGCAGTTCTTC. The encoded protein is CASSGPTSGRGEQFF. The variable domain in full, completed from reference TRBV5-1 and TRBJ2-1, reads KAGVTQTPRYLIKTRGQQVTLSCSPISGHRSVSWYQQTPGQGLQFLFEYFSETQRNKGNFPGRFSGRQFSNSRSEMNVSTLELGDSALYLCASSGPTSGRGEQFFGPGTRLTVL.